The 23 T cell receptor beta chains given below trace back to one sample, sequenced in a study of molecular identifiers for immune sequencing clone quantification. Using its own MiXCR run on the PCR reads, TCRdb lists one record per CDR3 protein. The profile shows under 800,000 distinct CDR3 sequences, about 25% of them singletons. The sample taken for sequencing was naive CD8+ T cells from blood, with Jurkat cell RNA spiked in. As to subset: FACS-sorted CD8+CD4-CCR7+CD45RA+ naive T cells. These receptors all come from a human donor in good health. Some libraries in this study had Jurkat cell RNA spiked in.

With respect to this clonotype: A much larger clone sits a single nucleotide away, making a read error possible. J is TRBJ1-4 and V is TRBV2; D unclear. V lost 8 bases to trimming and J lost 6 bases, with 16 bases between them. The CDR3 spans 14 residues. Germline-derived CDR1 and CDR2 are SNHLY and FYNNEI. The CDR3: CASEAPTWDEKLFF. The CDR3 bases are TGTGCCAGCGAGGCCCCCACATGGGATGAAAAACTGTTTTTT.

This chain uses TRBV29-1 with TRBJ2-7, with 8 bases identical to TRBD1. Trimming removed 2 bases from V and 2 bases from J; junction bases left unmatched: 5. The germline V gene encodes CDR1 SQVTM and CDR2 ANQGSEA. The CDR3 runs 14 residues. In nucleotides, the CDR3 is TGCAGCGTTGAAAGGACAGGGATCCCCTACGAGCAGTACTTC. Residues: CSVERTGIPYEQYF.

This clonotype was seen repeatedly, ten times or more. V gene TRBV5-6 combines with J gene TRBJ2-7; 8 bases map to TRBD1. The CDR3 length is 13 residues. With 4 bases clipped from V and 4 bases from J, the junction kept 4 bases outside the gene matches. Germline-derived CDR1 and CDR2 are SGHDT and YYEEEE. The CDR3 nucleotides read TGTGCCAGCAGCACCTGGACAGGGTACGAGCAGTACTTC. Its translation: CASSTWTGYEQYF.

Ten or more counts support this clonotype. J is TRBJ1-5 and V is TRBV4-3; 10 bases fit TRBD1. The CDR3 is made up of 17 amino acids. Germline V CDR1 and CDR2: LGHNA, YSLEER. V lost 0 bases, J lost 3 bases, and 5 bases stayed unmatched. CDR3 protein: CASSQDRGTGANQPQHF. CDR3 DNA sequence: TGCGCCAGCAGCCAAGATCGAGGGACAGGGGCCAATCAGCCCCAGCATTTT.

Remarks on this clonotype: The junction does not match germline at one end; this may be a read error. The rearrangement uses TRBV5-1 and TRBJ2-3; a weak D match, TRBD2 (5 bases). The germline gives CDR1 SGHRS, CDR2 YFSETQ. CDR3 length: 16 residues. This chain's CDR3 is CASGLDERETTDTQYF. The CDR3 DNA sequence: TGCGCCAGCGGCTTGGATGAGAGGGAAACCACAGATACGCAGTATTTT.

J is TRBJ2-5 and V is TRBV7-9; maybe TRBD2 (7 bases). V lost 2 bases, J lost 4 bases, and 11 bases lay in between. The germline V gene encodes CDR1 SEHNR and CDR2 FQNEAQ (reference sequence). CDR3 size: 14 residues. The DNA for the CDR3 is TGTGCCAGCAGCTTATCCGGGGGGCGAGAGACCCAGTACTTC. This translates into CASSLSGGRETQYF.

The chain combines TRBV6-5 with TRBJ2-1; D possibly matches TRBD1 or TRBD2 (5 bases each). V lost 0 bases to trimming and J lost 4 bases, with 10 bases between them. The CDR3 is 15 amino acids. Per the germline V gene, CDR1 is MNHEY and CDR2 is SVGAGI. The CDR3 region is CASSYSGAYYNEQFF. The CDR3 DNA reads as TGTGCCAGCAGTTACTCCGGGGCCTATTACAATGAGCAGTTCTTC.

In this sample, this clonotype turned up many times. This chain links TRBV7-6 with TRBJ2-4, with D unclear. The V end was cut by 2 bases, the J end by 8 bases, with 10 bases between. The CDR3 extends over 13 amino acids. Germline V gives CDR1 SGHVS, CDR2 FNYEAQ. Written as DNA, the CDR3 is TGTGCCAGCAGCTTAAAGCGCTTTGACATTCAGTACTTC. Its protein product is CASSLKRFDIQYF.

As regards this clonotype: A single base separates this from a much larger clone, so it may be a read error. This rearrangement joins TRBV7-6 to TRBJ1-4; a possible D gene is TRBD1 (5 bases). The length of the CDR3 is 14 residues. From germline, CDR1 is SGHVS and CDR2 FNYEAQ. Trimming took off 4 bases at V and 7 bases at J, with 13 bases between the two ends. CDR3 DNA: TGTGCCAGCAGCTGCGGAAGGGGAGGTGAAAAACTGTTTTTT. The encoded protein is CASSCGRGGEKLFF. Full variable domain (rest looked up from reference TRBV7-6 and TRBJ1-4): GAGVSQSPRYKVTKRGQDVALRCDPISGHVSLYWYRQALGQGPEFLTYFNYEAQQDKSGLPNDRFSAERPEGSISTLTIQRTEQRDSAMYRCASSCGRGGEKLFFGSGTQLSVL.

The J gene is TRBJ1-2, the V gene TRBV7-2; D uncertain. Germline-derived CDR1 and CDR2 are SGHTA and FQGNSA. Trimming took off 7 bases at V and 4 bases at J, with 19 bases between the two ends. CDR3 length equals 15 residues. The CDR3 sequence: CASTLETETFYGYTF. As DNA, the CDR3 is TGTGCCAGCACCCTGGAGACGGAGACTTTCTATGGCTACACCTTC.

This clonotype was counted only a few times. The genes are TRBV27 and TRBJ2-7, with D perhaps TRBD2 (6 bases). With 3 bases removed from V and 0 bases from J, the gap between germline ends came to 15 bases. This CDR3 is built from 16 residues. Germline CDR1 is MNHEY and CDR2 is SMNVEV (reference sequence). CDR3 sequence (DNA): TGTGCCAGCAGTTTGGTTGGGGGGACCCACTCCTACGAGCAGTACTTC. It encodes CASSLVGGTHSYEQYF.

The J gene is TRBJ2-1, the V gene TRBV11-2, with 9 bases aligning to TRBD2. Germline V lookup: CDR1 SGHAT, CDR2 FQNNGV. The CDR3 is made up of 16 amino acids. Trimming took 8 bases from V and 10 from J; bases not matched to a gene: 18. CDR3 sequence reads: CASGSPGTSLGREQFF. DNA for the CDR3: TGTGCCAGCGGCTCCCCCGGGACTAGCCTAGGCCGGGAGCAGTTCTTC. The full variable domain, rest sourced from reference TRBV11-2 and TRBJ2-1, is EAGVAQSPRYKIIEKRQSVAFWCNPISGHATLYWYQQILGQGPKLLIQFQNNGVVDDSQLPKDRFSAERLKGVDSTLKIQPAKLEDSAVYLCASGSPGTSLGREQFFGPGTRLTVL.

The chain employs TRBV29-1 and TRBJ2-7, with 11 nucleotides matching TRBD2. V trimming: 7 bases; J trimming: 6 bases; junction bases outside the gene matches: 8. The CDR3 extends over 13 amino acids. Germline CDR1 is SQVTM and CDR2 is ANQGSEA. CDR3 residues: CSATSGSPCEQYF. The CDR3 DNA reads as TGCAGCGCCACTAGCGGGAGCCCCTGCGAGCAGTACTTC.

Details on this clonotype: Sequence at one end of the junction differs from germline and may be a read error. The CDR3, as DNA: TGTGCCATCAGTGAGGACCCTTATGAGGAGACCCAGCACTTC. Protein product: CAISEDPYEETQHF. This chain uses TRBV10-3 with TRBJ2-5, with D unresolved. This CDR3 has 14 residues. Germline CDR1 ENHRY, CDR2 SYGVKD.

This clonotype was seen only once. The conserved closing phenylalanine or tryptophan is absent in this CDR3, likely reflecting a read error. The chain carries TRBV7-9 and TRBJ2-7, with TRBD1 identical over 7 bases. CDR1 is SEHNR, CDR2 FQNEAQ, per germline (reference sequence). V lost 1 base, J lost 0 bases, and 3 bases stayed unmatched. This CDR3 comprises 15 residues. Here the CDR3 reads CASSLGQGTSYEQYL. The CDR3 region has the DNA TGTGCCAGCAGCTTAGGACAGGGCACCTCCTACGAGCAGTACCTC.

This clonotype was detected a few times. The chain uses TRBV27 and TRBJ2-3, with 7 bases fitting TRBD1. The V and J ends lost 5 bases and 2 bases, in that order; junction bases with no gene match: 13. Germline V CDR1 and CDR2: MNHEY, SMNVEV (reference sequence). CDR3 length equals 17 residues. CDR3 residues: CASSPLTSTGYTDTQYF. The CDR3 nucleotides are TGTGCCAGCAGTCCACTCACCTCGACAGGGTACACAGATACGCAGTATTTT.

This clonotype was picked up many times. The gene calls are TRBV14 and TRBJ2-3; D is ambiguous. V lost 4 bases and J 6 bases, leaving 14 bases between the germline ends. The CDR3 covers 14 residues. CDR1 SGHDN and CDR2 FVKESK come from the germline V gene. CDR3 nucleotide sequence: TGTGCCAGCAGCCTCCGGAGTTTAACGGATACGCAGTATTTT. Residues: CASSLRSLTDTQYF. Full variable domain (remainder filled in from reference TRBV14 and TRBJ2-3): EAGVTQFPSHSVIEKGQTVTLRCDPISGHDNLYWYRRVMGKEIKFLLHFVKESKQDESGMPNNRFLAERTGGTYSTLKVQPAELEDSGVYFCASSLRSLTDTQYFGPGTRLTVL.

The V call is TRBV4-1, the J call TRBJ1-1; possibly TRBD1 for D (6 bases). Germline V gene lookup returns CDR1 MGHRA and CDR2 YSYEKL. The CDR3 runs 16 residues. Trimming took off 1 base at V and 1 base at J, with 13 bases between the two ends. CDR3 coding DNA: TGCGCCAGCAGCCAAGTATCGGGCAGGGGGAACACTGAAGCTTTCTTT. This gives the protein CASSQVSGRGNTEAFF.

CDR3 nucleotides: TGTGCCAGCAGTGCCTCACACACTGAAGCTTTCTTT. Translating gives CASSASHTEAFF. This rearrangement joins TRBV27 to TRBJ1-1; D is undetermined. V dropped 5 bases and J dropped 3 bases, with 7 bases sitting between them. The CDR3 totals 12 residues. Germline V gene lookup returns CDR1 MNHEY and CDR2 SMNVEV (reference sequence).

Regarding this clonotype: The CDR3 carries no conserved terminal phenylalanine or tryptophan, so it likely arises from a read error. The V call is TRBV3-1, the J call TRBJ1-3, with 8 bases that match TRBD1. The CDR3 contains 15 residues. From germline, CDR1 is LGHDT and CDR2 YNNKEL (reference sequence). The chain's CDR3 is CASTQEDRAGNTIYI. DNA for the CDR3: TGTGCCAGCACCCAAGAGGACAGGGCTGGAAACACCATATATATT.

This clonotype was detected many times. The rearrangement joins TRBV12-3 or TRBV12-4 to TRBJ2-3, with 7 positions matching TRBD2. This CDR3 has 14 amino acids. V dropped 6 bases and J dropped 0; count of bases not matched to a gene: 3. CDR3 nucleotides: TGTGCCAGCAGCCCTAGCGGTAGCACAGATACGCAGTATTTT. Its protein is CASSPSGSTDTQYF.

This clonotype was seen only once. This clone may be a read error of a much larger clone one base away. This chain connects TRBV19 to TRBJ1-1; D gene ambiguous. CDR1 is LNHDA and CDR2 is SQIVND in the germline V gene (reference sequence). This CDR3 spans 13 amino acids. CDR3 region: CASCIGFNTEAFF. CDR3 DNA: TGTGCCAGTTGTATCGGATTTAACACTGAAGCTTTCTTT.

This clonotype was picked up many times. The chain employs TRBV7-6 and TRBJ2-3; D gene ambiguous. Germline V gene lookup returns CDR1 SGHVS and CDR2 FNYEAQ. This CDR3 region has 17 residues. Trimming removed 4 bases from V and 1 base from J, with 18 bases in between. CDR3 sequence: CASSSRHPRSGTDTQYF. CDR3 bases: TGTGCCAGCAGCTCGCGCCACCCTAGGTCGGGCACAGATACGCAGTATTTT.